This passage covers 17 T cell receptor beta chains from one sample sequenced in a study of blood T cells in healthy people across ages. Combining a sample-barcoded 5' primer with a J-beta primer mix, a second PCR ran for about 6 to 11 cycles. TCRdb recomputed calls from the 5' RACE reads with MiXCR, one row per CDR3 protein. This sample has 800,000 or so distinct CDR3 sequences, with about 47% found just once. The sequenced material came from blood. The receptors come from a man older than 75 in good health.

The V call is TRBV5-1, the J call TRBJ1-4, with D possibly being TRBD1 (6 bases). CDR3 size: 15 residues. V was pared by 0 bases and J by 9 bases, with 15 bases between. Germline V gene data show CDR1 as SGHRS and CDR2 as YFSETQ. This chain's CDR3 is CASSLEAGDTQKLFF. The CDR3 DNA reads TGCGCCAGCAGCTTGGAGGCAGGGGACACCCAAAAACTGTTTTTT. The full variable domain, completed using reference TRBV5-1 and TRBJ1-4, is KAGVTQTPRYLIKTRGQQVTLSCSPISGHRSVSWYQQTPGQGLQFLFEYFSETQRNKGNFPGRFSGRQFSNSRSEMNVSTLELGDSALYLCASSLEAGDTQKLFFGSGTQLSVL.

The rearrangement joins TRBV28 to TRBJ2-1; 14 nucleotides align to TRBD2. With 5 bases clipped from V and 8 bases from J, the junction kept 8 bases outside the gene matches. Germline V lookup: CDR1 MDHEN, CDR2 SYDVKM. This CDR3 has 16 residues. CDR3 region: CASSARLAGGQDEQFF. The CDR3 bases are TGTGCCAGCAGTGCTCGACTAGCGGGAGGGCAAGATGAGCAGTTCTTC.

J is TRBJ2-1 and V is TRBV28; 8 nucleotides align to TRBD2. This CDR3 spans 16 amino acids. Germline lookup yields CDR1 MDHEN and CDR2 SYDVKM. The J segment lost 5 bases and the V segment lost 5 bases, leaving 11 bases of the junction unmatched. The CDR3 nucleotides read TGTGCCAGCAGTCGACCAGGACTAGCTACCCACAATGAGCAGTTCTTC. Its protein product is CASSRPGLATHNEQFF.

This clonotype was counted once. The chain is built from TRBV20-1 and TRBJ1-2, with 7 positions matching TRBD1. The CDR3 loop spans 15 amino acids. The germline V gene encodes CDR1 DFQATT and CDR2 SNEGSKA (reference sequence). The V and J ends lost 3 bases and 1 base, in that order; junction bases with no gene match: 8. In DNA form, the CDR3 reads TGCAGTGCTAGTAGGGGGCGCCTCGTTAACTATGGCTACACCTTC. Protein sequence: CSASRGRLVNYGYTF.

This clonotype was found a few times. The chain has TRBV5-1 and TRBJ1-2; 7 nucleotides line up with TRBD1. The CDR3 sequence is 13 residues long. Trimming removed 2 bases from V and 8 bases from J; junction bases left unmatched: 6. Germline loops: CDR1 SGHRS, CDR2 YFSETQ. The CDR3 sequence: CASSLSTGNGYTF. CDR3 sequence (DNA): TGCGCCAGCAGCTTATCGACAGGGAACGGCTACACCTTC.

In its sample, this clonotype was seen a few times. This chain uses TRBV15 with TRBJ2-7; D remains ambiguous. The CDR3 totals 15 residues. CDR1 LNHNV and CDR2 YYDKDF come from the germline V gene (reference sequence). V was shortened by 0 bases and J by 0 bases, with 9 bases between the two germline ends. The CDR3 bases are TGTGCCACCAGCAGAGACAGGACGCTCTCCTACGAGCAGTACTTC. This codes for CATSRDRTLSYEQYF. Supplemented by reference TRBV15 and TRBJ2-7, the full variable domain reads DAMVIQNPRYQVTQFGKPVTLSCSQTLNHNVMYWYQQKSSQAPKLLFHYYDKDFNNEADTPDNFQSRRPNTSFCFLDIRSPGLGDTAMYLCATSRDRTLSYEQYFGPGTRLTVT.

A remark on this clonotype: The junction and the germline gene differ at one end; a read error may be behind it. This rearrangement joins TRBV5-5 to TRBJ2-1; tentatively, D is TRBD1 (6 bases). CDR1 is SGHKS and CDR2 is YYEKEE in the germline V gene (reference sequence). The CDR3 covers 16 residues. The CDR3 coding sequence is TGTGCCGGCAGCTTGAGCTTGGGACAAACCTACAATGAGCAGTTCTTC. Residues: CAGSLSLGQTYNEQFF.

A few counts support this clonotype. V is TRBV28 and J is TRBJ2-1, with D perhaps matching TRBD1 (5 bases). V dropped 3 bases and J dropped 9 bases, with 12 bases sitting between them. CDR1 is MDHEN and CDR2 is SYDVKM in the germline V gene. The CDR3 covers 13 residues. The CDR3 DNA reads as TGTGCCAGCAGTTTTGGGGCCGGCAGTGAGCAGTTCTTC. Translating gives CASSFGAGSEQFF.

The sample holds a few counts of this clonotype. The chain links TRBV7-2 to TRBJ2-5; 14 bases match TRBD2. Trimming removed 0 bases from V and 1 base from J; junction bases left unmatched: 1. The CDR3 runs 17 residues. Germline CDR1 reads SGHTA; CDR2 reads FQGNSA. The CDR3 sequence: CASSLAGTSGSQETQYF. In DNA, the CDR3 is TGTGCCAGCAGCTTAGCCGGGACTAGCGGGAGCCAAGAGACCCAGTACTTC.

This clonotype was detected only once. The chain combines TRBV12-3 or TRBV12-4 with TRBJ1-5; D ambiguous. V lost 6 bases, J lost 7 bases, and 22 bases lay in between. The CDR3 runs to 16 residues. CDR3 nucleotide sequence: TGTGCCAGCAGCATGTTGGGAGGTAGGGCTTTACAGCCCCAGCATTTT. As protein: CASSMLGGRALQPQHF.

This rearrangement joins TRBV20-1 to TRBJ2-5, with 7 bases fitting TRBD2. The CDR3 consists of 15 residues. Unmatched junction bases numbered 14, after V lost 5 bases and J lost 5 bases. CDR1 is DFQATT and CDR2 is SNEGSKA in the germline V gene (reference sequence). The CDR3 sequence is CSAGGQRGLVETQYF. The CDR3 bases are TGCAGTGCTGGAGGGCAGCGGGGATTAGTGGAGACCCAGTACTTC.

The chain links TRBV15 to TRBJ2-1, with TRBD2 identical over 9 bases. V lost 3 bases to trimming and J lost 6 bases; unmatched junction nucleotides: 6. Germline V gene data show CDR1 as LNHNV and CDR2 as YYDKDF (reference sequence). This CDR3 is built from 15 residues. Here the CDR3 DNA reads TGTGCCACCAGCAGGGTGCGGGAGGGTTTCAATGAGCAGTTCTTC. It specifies CATSRVREGFNEQFF. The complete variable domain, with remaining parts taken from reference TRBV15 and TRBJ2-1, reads DAMVIQNPRYQVTQFGKPVTLSCSQTLNHNVMYWYQQKSSQAPKLLFHYYDKDFNNEADTPDNFQSRRPNTSFCFLDIRSPGLGDTAMYLCATSRVREGFNEQFFGPGTRLTVL.

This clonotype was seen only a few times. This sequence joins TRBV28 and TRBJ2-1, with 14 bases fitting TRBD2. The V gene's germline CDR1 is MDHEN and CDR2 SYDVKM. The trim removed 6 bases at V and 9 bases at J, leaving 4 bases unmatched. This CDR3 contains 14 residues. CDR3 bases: TGTGCCAGCAGACCGGGACTAGCGGGAGTTGAGCAGTTCTTC. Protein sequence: CASRPGLAGVEQFF.

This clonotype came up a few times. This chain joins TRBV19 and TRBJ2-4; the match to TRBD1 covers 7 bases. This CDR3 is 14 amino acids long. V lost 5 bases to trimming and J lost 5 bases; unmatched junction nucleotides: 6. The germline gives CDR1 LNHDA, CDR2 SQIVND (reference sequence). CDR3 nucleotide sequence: TGTGCCAGTAGTCTCCGGGACAGACAAAACATTCAGTACTTC. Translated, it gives CASSLRDRQNIQYF.

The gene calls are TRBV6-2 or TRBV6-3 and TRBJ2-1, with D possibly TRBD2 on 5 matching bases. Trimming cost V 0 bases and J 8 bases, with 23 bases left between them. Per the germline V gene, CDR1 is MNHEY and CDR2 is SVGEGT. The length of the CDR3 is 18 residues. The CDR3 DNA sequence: TGTGCCAGCAGTTACTCGAATACTAGGCAGATACTGGACCATGAGCAGTTCTTC. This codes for CASSYSNTRQILDHEQFF.

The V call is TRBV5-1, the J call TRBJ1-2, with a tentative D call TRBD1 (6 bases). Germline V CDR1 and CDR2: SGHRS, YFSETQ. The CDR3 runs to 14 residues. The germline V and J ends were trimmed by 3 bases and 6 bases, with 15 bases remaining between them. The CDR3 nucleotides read TGCGCCAGCAGCTATGGACAGTTGGTTGATGGCTACACCTTC. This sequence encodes CASSYGQLVDGYTF. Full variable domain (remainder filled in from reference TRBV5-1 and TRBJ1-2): KAGVTQTPRYLIKTRGQQVTLSCSPISGHRSVSWYQQTPGQGLQFLFEYFSETQRNKGNFPGRFSGRQFSNSRSEMNVSTLELGDSALYLCASSYGQLVDGYTFGSGTRLTVV.

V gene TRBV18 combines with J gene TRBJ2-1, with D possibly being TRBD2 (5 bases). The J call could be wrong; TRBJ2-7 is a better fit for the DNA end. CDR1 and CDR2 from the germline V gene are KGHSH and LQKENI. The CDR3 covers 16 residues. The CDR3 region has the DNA TGTGCCAGCTCCCTAGTAGGAGGCGGCCCCTACAATGAGCAGTACTTC. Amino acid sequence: CASSLVGGGPYNEQYF.